The rows below give T cell receptor beta chains drawn from one sample of a study of blood T cell repertoires in COVID-19. The data were produced by immunoSEQ multiplex PCR, yet TCRdb's version contains in-frame clones alone and is incomplete. The top ten clones hold 20% to 25% of a sample with about 200,000 clones, nearly 90% of them seen once. Sequenced material: peripheral blood. These receptor sequences come from a man between 60 and 70 years old with active or convalescent COVID-19. CDR3s leave out the opening cysteine and the closing phenylalanine or tryptophan.

V gene	J gene	CDR3 protein
TRBV19	TRBJ1-5	ASRQNNRDNQPQH
TRBV19	TRBJ2-4	ASSIWDRGPGIQY
TRBV2	TRBJ1-6	ASKTELNSPLH
TRBV5-4	TRBJ2-3	ASSLDGGAGDTQY
TRBV11-3	TRBJ2-2	ASSLSQMNTGELF
TRBV5-4	TRBJ2-7	ASSLSQGLHEQY
TRBV7-6	TRBJ2-3	ASSSQGAGGDTQY
TRBV4-1	TRBJ1-1	ASNLGTGLTEAF
TRBV9	TRBJ1-4	ASSAQDSNEKLF
TRBV19	TRBJ2-1	ASSIDTVYNEQF
TRBV29-1	TRBJ1-2	SVEKGGWGYT
TRBV6-5	TRBJ1-2	ASSDRGSNYGYT
TRBV19	TRBJ2-3	ASSIAGNDLYTQY
TRBV9	TRBJ2-3	ASSVAGGDTQY
TRBV19	TRBJ1-5	ASSAPPGAPNQPQH
TRBV5-1	TRBJ1-1	ASSLDTGRGEAF
TRBV6-5	TRBJ1-2	ASPTGDNYGYT
TRBV3-1/TRBV3-2	TRBJ2-5	ASSQASGFLGGAQY
TRBV6-5	TRBJ2-2	ASSYSRNTGELF
TRBV30	TRBJ1-5	AWSAGTGINQPQH
TRBV9	TRBJ1-6	ASSSRGGSPLH
TRBV4-1	TRBJ1-4	ASSREWGGTNEKLF
TRBV6-2/TRBV6-3	TRBJ1-5	ASSFHRDRHQPQH
TRBV2	TRBJ1-2	ASSEAQVGRKNGYT
TRBV13	TRBJ1-5	ASSGQGNQPQH
TRBV5-1	TRBJ1-1	ASSGNTNTEAF
TRBV4-1	TRBJ1-4	ASSQPTRIPDKLF
TRBV5-1	TRBJ1-3	ASSSQTGNSGNTIY
TRBV20-1	TRBJ2-7	SASDSGGAGYEQY
TRBV5-4	TRBJ1-4	ASSRDSSTNEKLF
TRBV24-1	TRBJ2-1	ATSDPYEIAGGDNEQF
TRBV11-2	TRBJ1-6	ASSLRQGANSPLH
TRBV12-5	TRBJ1-1	ASGLGYYRVVNTEAF
TRBV18	TRBJ1-1	ASRDRLNTEAF
TRBV10-2	TRBJ1-2	ASSEDRAGGYT
TRBV7-9	TRBJ1-1	ASSRETNTEAF
TRBV2	TRBJ1-3	ASSDQGNSGNTIY
TRBV5-1	TRBJ2-5	ASSSGTSGGEETQY
TRBV5-6	TRBJ2-1	ASSLLPGQRGVNEQF
TRBV10-3	TRBJ1-2	AISEDGLTYGYT
TRBV30	TRBJ1-5	AWSKNRGWNQPQH
TRBV5-1	TRBJ1-6	ASTRDSINSPLH
TRBV7-2	TRBJ2-5	ASSLRGGGAAETQY
TRBV7-8	TRBJ1-1	ASSPEGGGPDTEAF
TRBV2	TRBJ1-4	ASSEEEVRGEKLF
TRBV2	TRBJ2-2	ASKPGQYTGELF
TRBV7-2	TRBJ2-7	ASSLEQGGAHEQY
TRBV2	TRBJ1-5	ASSSQGSNQPQH
TRBV6-1	TRBJ1-3	ASRRDSSGNTIY
TRBV7-9	TRBJ1-1	ASSFSTEAF